These T cell receptor beta chains were read from a single sample in a study of cytomegalovirus exposure and HLA in healthy donors. Libraries were prepared by immunoSEQ multiplex PCR; TCRdb keeps only in-frame clonotypes and omits some of them. The table lists 150,000 or so clones, roughly 77% of them singletons. Sequencing was done on a sample of PBMCs. The receptors were gathered from a young man in good health and CMV-seropositive. The CDR3 runs from the conserved cysteine through the conserved F or W. A D gene is named only where the DNA matches it firmly.

cdr3_nt: TGTGCCAGTAGTATAGCAGGGCGCGTGGGAACTGAAGCTTTCTTT; cdr3_aa: CASSIAGRVGTEAFF; j_call: TRBJ1-1; d_call: .; v_call: TRBV19
cdr3_nt: TGTGCCAGCAGCTCCAACTCGGGACAAGAGACCCAGTACTTC; cdr3_aa: CASSSNSGQETQYF; j_call: TRBJ2-5; d_call: .; v_call: TRBV11-1
cdr3_nt: TGTGCCAGCAGTTCCACATTTGGCAGGCAGCCCCAGCATTTT; cdr3_aa: CASSSTFGRQPQHF; j_call: TRBJ1-5; d_call: .; v_call: TRBV27
cdr3_nt: TGCGCCAGCACCGGGGGGCAGGGAACGCAAGGCTACACCTTC; cdr3_aa: CASTGGQGTQGYTF; j_call: TRBJ1-2; d_call: .; v_call: TRBV5-1
cdr3_nt: TGTGCCAGCAGTGACTCCGGGGGTGCCTCCTACAATGAGCAGTTCTTC; cdr3_aa: CASSDSGGASYNEQFF; j_call: TRBJ2-1; d_call: .; v_call: TRBV6-4
cdr3_nt: TGCGCCAGCAGCTTGGCCATCGGAGACACCGGGGAGCTGTTTTTT; cdr3_aa: CASSLAIGDTGELFF; j_call: TRBJ2-2; d_call: .; v_call: TRBV5-1
cdr3_nt: TGCGCCAGCAGCCAAGAGGTGGGGGGAATGTATACGCAGTATTTT; cdr3_aa: CASSQEVGGMYTQYF; j_call: TRBJ2-3; d_call: .; v_call: TRBV4-3
cdr3_nt: TGTGCCAGCAGTGAACCCCCCCCGGGGTACGAGCAGTACTTC; cdr3_aa: CASSEPPPGYEQYF; j_call: TRBJ2-7; d_call: .; v_call: TRBV25-1
cdr3_nt: TGTGCCAGCTCACCCTCCGGACAGGGTGAAGGACGCCGCCGAGGCTACACCTTC; cdr3_aa: CASSPSGQGEGRRRGYTF; j_call: TRBJ1-2; d_call: TRBD1; v_call: TRBV18
cdr3_nt: TGTGCCTGCCAAGGATCGACAGGAAACTATGGCTACACCTTC; cdr3_aa: CACQGSTGNYGYTF; j_call: TRBJ1-2; d_call: .; v_call: TRBV30
cdr3_nt: TGTGCCAGCAGTTTACAAAACCCGGGTGAGGGGTACTTC; cdr3_aa: CASSLQNPGEGYF; j_call: TRBJ2-7; d_call: .; v_call: TRBV28
cdr3_nt: TGTGCCAGCAGCCTAGGAAGGACAGGGGCTGGAAACACCATATATTTT; cdr3_aa: CASSLGRTGAGNTIYF; j_call: TRBJ1-3; d_call: TRBD1; v_call: TRBV5-4
cdr3_nt: TGTGCCAGCAGCTTGGTAGGGACTAGCGGGGTTGAGACCCAGTACTTC; cdr3_aa: CASSLVGTSGVETQYF; j_call: TRBJ2-5; d_call: TRBD2; v_call: TRBV5-6
cdr3_nt: TGTGCCAGCAGTGGACTAGCGGGGGGGCAGGTTGGGGAGCTGTTTTTT; cdr3_aa: CASSGLAGGQVGELFF; j_call: TRBJ2-2; d_call: TRBD2; v_call: TRBV6-1
cdr3_nt: TGCGCCAGCAGCTTCCAAGCGGGTGCCTACGAGCAGTACTTC; cdr3_aa: CASSFQAGAYEQYF; j_call: TRBJ2-7; d_call: .; v_call: TRBV5-1
cdr3_nt: TGTGCCAGCAGTGCGAATACAGGGGTGAAGGCCAAAAACATTCAGTACTTC; cdr3_aa: CASSANTGVKAKNIQYF; j_call: TRBJ2-4; d_call: TRBD1; v_call: TRBV25-1
cdr3_nt: TGTGCCACCGGGACAGGGCTTTATGGCTACACCTTC; cdr3_aa: CATGTGLYGYTF; j_call: TRBJ1-2; d_call: TRBD1; v_call: TRBV27
cdr3_nt: TGTGCCAGCAGGCCTGGTTCGACAGCCTCCTACGAGCAGTACTTC; cdr3_aa: CASRPGSTASYEQYF; j_call: TRBJ2-7; d_call: .; v_call: TRBV6-1
cdr3_nt: TGTGCCAGCAGTAACCCCCAGGGACTACTATCATTTATTCAGTACTTC; cdr3_aa: CASSNPQGLLSFIQYF; j_call: TRBJ2-4; d_call: TRBD2; v_call: TRBV28
cdr3_nt: TGCAGCGTTGAAGATAGCAGGGGAAACTATGGCTACACCTTC; cdr3_aa: CSVEDSRGNYGYTF; j_call: TRBJ1-2; d_call: .; v_call: TRBV29-1
cdr3_nt: TGCGCCAGCAGCCAGTCCCTTAATTCCGGGACAGTCGCCTACGAGCAGTACTTC; cdr3_aa: CASSQSLNSGTVAYEQYF; j_call: TRBJ2-7; d_call: TRBD1; v_call: TRBV5-1